These 11 T cell receptor beta chains share one sample of origin, sequenced in a study of beta chain features in type 1 diabetes. Sequencing targeted expressed TCRB transcripts, as all isolated RNA had been reverse transcribed. Sequencing was performed with immunoSEQ multiplex PCR; in TCRdb, only in-frame clones are kept and a portion is missing. This table holds 250,000 to 400,000 clones, around 15% found once. What was sequenced was central memory CD4+ T cells from blood. Every receptor here comes from a man aged 30 to 39 in good health.

V gene TRBV5-8 combines with J gene TRBJ2-3, with a tentative D call TRBD2 (5 bases). Between the trimmed V and J ends, which lost 0 bases and 3 bases, there was a span of 14 bases. The CDR3 consists of 16 residues. CDR1 SGHTS and CDR2 YDEGEE come from the germline V gene. The CDR3 loop reads CASSLARLATTDTQYF. In nucleotides, the CDR3 is TGTGCCAGCAGCTTGGCCAGGCTAGCAACGACAGATACGCAGTATTTT.

On this clone: A much bigger clone sits one base away, suggesting this may be a read error. This sequence joins TRBV5-6 and TRBJ1-1, with D possibly TRBD1 on 5 matching bases. Per germline, CDR1 SGHDT and CDR2 YYEEEE. Trimming removed 0 bases from V and 0 bases from J, with 6 bases in between. CDR3 size: 14 residues. This CDR3 reads CASSLAGMNTEAFF. In nucleotides, the CDR3 is TGTGCCAGCAGCTTGGCAGGGATGAACACTGAAGCTTTCTTT.

This clone was counted a few times. CDR3 in DNA: TGTGCCAGCAGGGGACAGGGCCACGAGCAGTACTTC. Encoded protein: CASRGQGHEQYF. The rearrangement joins TRBV2 to TRBJ2-7; the match to TRBD1 covers 9 bases. The length of the CDR3 is 12 residues. Germline CDR1 reads SNHLY; CDR2 reads FYNNEI. J gave up 5 bases and V 6 bases, and 2 bases lay outside the gene matches. Combining the CDR3 with reference TRBV2 and TRBJ2-7 gives the whole variable domain EPEVTQTPSHQVTQMGQEVILRCVPISNHLYFYWYRQILGQKVEFLVSFYNNEISEKSEIFDDQFSVERPDGSNFTLKIRSTKLEDSAMYFCASRGQGHEQYFGPGTRLTVT.

This clone was seen only a few times. The CDR3 is CASSGIGQGGLVVTEAFF. The CDR3, as DNA: TGTGCCAGCAGCGGGATAGGACAGGGGGGCCTCGTAGTCACTGAAGCTTTCTTT. The J gene is TRBJ1-1, the V gene TRBV14; 10 positions agree with TRBD1. Trimming cost V 5 bases and J 4 bases; bases outside gene matches: 16. CDR1 is SGHDN, CDR2 FVKESK, per germline. The CDR3 is 18 residues long. The variable domain in full, completed from reference TRBV14 and TRBJ1-1, reads EAGVTQFPSHSVIEKGQTVTLRCDPISGHDNLYWYRRVMGKEIKFLLHFVKESKQDESGMPNNRFLAERTGGTYSTLKVQPAELEDSGVYFCASSGIGQGGLVVTEAFFGQGTRLTVV.

The chain recombines TRBV7-2 with TRBJ2-7; 7 bases map to TRBD2. This CDR3 is built from 14 residues. Trimming at V came to 3 bases and at J to 0 bases, leaving 2 bases not matched to a gene. Germline loops: CDR1 SGHTA, CDR2 FQGNSA. CDR3 nucleotides: TGTGCCAGCAGCTTTGGCGGGAGCTCCTACGAGCAGTACTTC. It codes for CASSFGGSSYEQYF.

The V call is TRBV4-3, the J call TRBJ2-3, with 12 nucleotides matching TRBD2. The length of the CDR3 is 16 residues. The junction had 4 bases not matched to a gene; V was cut back by 1 base and J by 5 bases. Germline V gene data show CDR1 as LGHNA and CDR2 as YSLEER. This CDR3 is CASSQAPTSGRDTQYF. As DNA, the CDR3 is TGCGCCAGCAGCCAAGCCCCGACTAGCGGGAGAGATACGCAGTATTTT.

The chain couples TRBV2 to TRBJ2-1; 8 bases are shared with TRBD1. The CDR3 is 13 amino acids. Looked up from germline, CDR1 is SNHLY and CDR2 is FYNNEI. J lost 6 bases, V lost 7 bases, and 5 bases had no gene match. The CDR3, as DNA: TGTGCCAGCAACTTAGACAGGGGCAATGAGCAGTTCTTC. Translation: CASNLDRGNEQFF.

This clone was seen a few times. This rearrangement joins TRBV7-6 to TRBJ2-1, with D perhaps matching TRBD1 or TRBD2 (5 bases each). CDR1 and CDR2 (germline): SGHVS, FNYEAQ. V was pared by 2 bases and J by 3 bases, with 14 bases between. The CDR3 has 16 amino acids. CDR3 nucleotide sequence: TGTGCCAGCAGCTTAAACCCTTCGGGACGCTACAATGAGCAGTTCTTC. Protein sequence: CASSLNPSGRYNEQFF.

This clone came up many times. The J gene is TRBJ1-4, the V gene TRBV10-3; 7 bases line up with TRBD1. This CDR3 region has 16 residues. J lost 13 bases, V lost 0 bases, and 14 bases had no gene match. Looked up from germline, CDR1 is ENHRY and CDR2 is SYGVKD. The CDR3, as DNA: TGTGCCATCAGTGAGTCGACAGGGAACACCAACCCATTACTGTTTTTT. This translates into CAISESTGNTNPLLFF.

The CDR3 DNA sequence: TGTGCCAGCAGCTTTGGCGGGGGGGCTGTTGAGCAGTACTTC. It translates to CASSFGGGAVEQYF. The chain has TRBV7-8 and TRBJ2-7; 9 bases fit TRBD2. The junction had 7 bases not matched to a gene; V was cut back by 3 bases and J by 7 bases. The CDR3 spans 14 residues. Germline V gives CDR1 SGHVS, CDR2 FQNEAQ.

This clone was counted only a few times. V is TRBV6-5 and J is TRBJ2-5; TRBD2 aligns across 8 bases. The CDR3 loop spans 16 amino acids. The V segment lost 1 base and the J segment 11 bases; nucleotides outside the gene matches: 15. CDR1 MNHEY and CDR2 SVGAGI come from the germline V gene. As DNA, the CDR3 is TGTGCCAGCAGTTACTTCTCGGGGGGGATGAGTATGGCTCAGTACTTC. Translation: CASSYFSGGMSMAQYF.